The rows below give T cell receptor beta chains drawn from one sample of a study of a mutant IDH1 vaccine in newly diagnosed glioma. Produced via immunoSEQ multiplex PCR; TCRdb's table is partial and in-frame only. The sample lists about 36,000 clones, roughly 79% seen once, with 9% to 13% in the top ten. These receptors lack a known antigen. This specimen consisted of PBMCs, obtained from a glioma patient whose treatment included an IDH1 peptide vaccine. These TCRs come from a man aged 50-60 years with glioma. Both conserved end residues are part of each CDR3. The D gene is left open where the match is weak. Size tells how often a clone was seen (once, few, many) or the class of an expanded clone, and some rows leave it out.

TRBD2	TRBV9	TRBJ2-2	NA	TGTGCCAGCAGCAGACTAGCGGGGGTCTCCGGGGAGCTGTTTTTT	CASSRLAGVSGELFF
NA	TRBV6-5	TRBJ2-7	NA	TGTGCCAGCAACTCCCCAGGGGAAGGCAGCGAGCAGTACTTC	CASNSPGEGSEQYF
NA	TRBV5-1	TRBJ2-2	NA	TGCGCCAGCAGCTTGACCGGAGCCACCGGGGAGCTGTTTTTT	CASSLTGATGELFF
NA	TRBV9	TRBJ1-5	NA	TGTGCCAGCAGCCCCGAGGGGGGGGTCGGTCAGCCCCAGCATTTT	CASSPEGGVGQPQHF
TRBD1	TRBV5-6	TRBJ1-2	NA	TGTGCCAGCAGCTTGGAGGGGACAGGGCACTATGGCTACACCTTC	CASSLEGTGHYGYTF
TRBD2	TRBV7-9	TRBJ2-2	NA	TGTGCCAGCGTTCTAGCGGGAGCCGGGGAGCTGTTTTTT	CASVLAGAGELFF
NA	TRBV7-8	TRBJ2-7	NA	TGTGCCAGCAGCTTAGGGGGGGAGTACGAGCAGTACTTC	CASSLGGEYEQYF
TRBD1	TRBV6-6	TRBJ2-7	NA	TGTGCCAGCAGCGTGGCCGGGACAGAGATTTACGAGCAGTACTTC	CASSVAGTEIYEQYF
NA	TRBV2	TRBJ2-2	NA	TGTGCCAGCAGTGGGACAGCCATCACCGGGGAGCTGTTTTTT	CASSGTAITGELFF
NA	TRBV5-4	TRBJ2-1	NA	TGTGCCAGCAGCCTTTCGGGGGGCCAGTACAATGAGCAGTTCTTC	CASSLSGGQYNEQFF
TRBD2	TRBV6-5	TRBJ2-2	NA	TGTGCCAGCAGGCCCGGACTAGGAGTCGGGGAGCTGTTTTTT	CASRPGLGVGELFF
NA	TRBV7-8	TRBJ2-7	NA	TGTGCCAGCAGCTCGGACTCGCGGGTACCCTACGAGCAGTACTTC	CASSSDSRVPYEQYF
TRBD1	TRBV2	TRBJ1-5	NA	TGTGCCAGCAGGTCGACAGGGTTGGGCAATCAGCCCCAGCATTTT	CASRSTGLGNQPQHF
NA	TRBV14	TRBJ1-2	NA	TGTGCCAGCAGCCTCGGGAGTGGCTATGGCTACACCTTC	CASSLGSGYGYTF
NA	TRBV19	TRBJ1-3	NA	TGTGCCAGTTCTGCGGGGGGGAGTTCTGGAAACACCATATATTTT	CASSAGGSSGNTIYF
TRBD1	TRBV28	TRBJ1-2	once	TGTGCCAGCAGTTCCCTATTTCATTGGACAGGGTCCTATGGCTACACCTTC	CASSSLFHWTGSYGYTF
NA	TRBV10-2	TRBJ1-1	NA	TGCGCCAGCAGCCGGATTATGAACACTGAAGCTTTCTTT	CASSRIMNTEAFF
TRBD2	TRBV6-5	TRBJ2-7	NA	TGTGCCAGCAGTTCCCCGGGACTAGCGGGACGGGAGCAGTACTTC	CASSSPGLAGREQYF
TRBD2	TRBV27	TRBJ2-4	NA	TGTGCCAGCAGTTTGGGGGGGGAGGCCAAAAACATTCAGTACTTC	CASSLGGEAKNIQYF
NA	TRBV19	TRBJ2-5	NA	TGTGCCAGTAGTTTACCCAGACAAGAGACCCAGTACTTC	CASSLPRQETQYF
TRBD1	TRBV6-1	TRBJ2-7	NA	TGTGCCAGCAGTGAATTTGGCAGTCCGGGACAGAACTACGAGCAGTACTTC	CASSEFGSPGQNYEQYF
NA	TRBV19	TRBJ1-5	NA	TGTGCCAGTAGTCCGGCAGGAAGGACTAATCAGCCCCAGCATTTT	CASSPAGRTNQPQHF
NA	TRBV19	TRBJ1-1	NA	TGTGCCAGTAGCTCCCAGAGCCGCGAAGCTTTCTTT	CASSSQSREAFF
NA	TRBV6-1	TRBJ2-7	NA	TGTGCCAGCAGTGAACAGGTCTGGGACCGCGGGTACTTC	CASSEQVWDRGYF
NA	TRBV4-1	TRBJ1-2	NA	TGCGCCAGCAGCCAAGATTCCACATCAGTCTATGGCTACACCTTC	CASSQDSTSVYGYTF
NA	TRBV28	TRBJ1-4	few	TGTGCCAGCTCGCTTCCAGGGGATGAAAAACTGTTTTTT	CASSLPGDEKLFF
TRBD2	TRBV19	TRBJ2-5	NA	TGTGCCAGTAGCGCGGGGGGTTACTACCAAGAGACCCAGTACTTC	CASSAGGYYQETQYF
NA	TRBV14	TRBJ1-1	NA	TGTGCCAGCAGCCAAGATGACTTCTTGAACACTGAAGCTTTCTTT	CASSQDDFLNTEAFF
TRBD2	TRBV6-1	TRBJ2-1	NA	TGTGCCAGCAGGCGACTAGCGGGAGGCTCCAATGAGCAGTTCTTC	CASRRLAGGSNEQFF
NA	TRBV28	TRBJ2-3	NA	TGTGCCAGCAGCCGTCCAGGGCCTGGTTTTGATACGCAGTATTTT	CASSRPGPGFDTQYF
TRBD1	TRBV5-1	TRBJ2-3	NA	TGCGCCAGCAGCTTGCCAGGGACAGCCTACACAGATACGCAGTATTTT	CASSLPGTAYTDTQYF
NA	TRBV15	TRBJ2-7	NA	TGTGCCACCAGCAGAGTCACTTCTTTGTACGAGCAGTACTTC	CATSRVTSLYEQYF
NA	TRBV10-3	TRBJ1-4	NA	TGTGCCATCAGTGATAGTAGGGGGTCGGATGAAAAACTGTTTTTT	CAISDSRGSDEKLFF
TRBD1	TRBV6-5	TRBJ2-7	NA	TGTGCCAGCAGTTGGGGACAGTTGCGGGAGCAGTACTTC	CASSWGQLREQYF
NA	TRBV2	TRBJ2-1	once	TGTGCCAGCAGTGAAGGACAGGTGGGGCTCAATGAGCAGTTCTTC	CASSEGQVGLNEQFF
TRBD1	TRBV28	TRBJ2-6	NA	TGTGCCACCACAGGGGGGAGCTCTGGGGCCAACGTCCTGACTTTC	CATTGGSSGANVLTF
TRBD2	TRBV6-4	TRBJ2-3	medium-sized	TGTGCCAGCAGTAGAGCGGGGGATGGCACAGATACGCAGTATTTT	CASSRAGDGTDTQYF
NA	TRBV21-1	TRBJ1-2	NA	TGTGCCAGCAGCAAAGGGTCTCAGGAGGACACCTTC	CASSKGSQEDTF
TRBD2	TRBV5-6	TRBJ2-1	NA	TGTGCCAGCAGCTTGGCCCATGGGGGGGTGTCCTACAATGAGCAGTTCTTC	CASSLAHGGVSYNEQFF
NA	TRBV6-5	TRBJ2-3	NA	TGTGCCAGCAGTTACTCGGGACTCAGCACAGATACGCAGTATTTT	CASSYSGLSTDTQYF
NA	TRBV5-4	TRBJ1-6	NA	TGTGCCAGCAGCTTTCAGGGTAGTAATTCACCCCTCCACTTT	CASSFQGSNSPLHF
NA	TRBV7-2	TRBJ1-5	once	TGTGCCAGCAGCGCAGGACTGAGCAATCAGCCCCAGCATTTT	CASSAGLSNQPQHF
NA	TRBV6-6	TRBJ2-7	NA	TGTGCCAGCAGTTACTCGAGTTCCTCTGGCGAGCAGTACTTC	CASSYSSSSGEQYF
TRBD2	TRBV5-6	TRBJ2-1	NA	TGTGCCAGCAGCTTGTTGGGGCGGGGGGGCGAAGAGCAGTTCTTC	CASSLLGRGGEEQFF
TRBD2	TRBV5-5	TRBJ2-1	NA	TGTGCCAGCAGCTTTGGGGGGGGCTCCTACAATGAGCAGTTCTTC	CASSFGGGSYNEQFF
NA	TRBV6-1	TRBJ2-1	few	TGTGCCAGCAGTGAAAGGCTAGAGGCCTACAATGAGCAGTTCTTC	CASSERLEAYNEQFF
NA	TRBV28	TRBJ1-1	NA	TGTGCCAGCAGCTTTAACCAGGAAGCTTTCTTT	CASSFNQEAFF
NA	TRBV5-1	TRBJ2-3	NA	TGCGCCAGCAGCTTGCAAAGCGGAACTAGCACAGATACGCAGTATTTT	CASSLQSGTSTDTQYF
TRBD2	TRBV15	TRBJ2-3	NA	TGTGCCACCAGCAGTCCGGGACTAGATATGAGTACGCAGTATTTT	CATSSPGLDMSTQYF
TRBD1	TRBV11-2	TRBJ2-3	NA	TGTGCCAGCAGCTCATTAAGGGGGCGAAGCACAGATACGCAGTATTTT	CASSSLRGRSTDTQYF
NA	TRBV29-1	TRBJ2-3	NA	TGCAGCGTTGGGGGGGGCGCGTTAGATACGCAGTATTTT	CSVGGGALDTQYF
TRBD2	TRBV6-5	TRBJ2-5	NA	TGTGCCAGCTCATTGGCTAGCGGGGTTCAAGAGACCCAGTACTTC	CASSLASGVQETQYF
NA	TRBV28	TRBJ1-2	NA	TGTGCCAGCAGTTTGGCAGGGGCCTATGGCTACACCTTC	CASSLAGAYGYTF
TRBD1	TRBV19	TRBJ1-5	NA	TGTGCCAGTAGTATAGAACAGGGGGGAAATCAGCCCCAGCATTTT	CASSIEQGGNQPQHF
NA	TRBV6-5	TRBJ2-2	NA	TGTGCCAGCAGGCCCATGAACACCGGGGAGCTGTTTTTT	CASRPMNTGELFF
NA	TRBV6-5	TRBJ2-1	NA	TGTGCCAGCAGTTACTTGGAGAGGGGCAGTGAGCAGTTCTTC	CASSYLERGSEQFF
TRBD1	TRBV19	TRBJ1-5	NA	TGTGCCAGTAATCCCAACAGGGGGCTTCAGCCCCAGCATTTT	CASNPNRGLQPQHF
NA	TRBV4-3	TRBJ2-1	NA	TGCGCCAGCAGCCAAGTTGTAGGGTACAATGAGCAGTTCTTC	CASSQVVGYNEQFF
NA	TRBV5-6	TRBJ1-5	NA	TGTGCCAGCAGCAGCTGGGGGGGATTACAGCCCCAGCATTTT	CASSSWGGLQPQHF
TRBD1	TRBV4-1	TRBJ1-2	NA	TGCGCCAGCAGCCAACCCCAGACAGGGCGGTATGGCTACACCTTC	CASSQPQTGRYGYTF